This T cell receptor beta chain was sequenced in a study of memory B cells and T cells in multiple sclerosis. Study results and limitations: Compartments had unequal clone-set sizes, affecting shared clonotype counts.

After stimulus-free culture, autoproliferating CFSE-dim and non-proliferating CFSE-high T cells were sequenced separately. Replicate wells were pooled after more than 6 days of stimulus-free culture of 40 million to 65 million CFSE-labeled PBMCs. The PBMCs received 0.45 to 0.55 uM CFSE and serum-free culture with no added stimuli. As regards this clone: Its cognate antigen is unknown.

Some clones are missing from TCRdb's copy, which holds only in-frame ones; the method was immunoSEQ multiplex PCR. The sample yields over 35,000 clones, roughly four fifths seen once. The CDR3 has 16 residues. Germline V gives CDR1 SGHTA, CDR2 FQGNSA. V lost 4 bases to trimming and J lost 4 bases, with 20 bases between them. The J gene is TRBJ2-7, the V gene TRBV7-2; TRBD1 might be the D (6 bases). Source material: PBMCs from blood kept in culture. This clonotype was sampled from a human donor with multiple sclerosis. The CDR3 region has the DNA TGTGCCAGCAGCTGGAACACAGGGACAAGTTTGTACGAGCAGTACTTC. Protein sequence: CASSWNTGTSLYEQYF.